A selection of T cell receptor beta chains follows, all from one sample in a study of shared clonotypes between healthy human individuals. Sequenced by immunoSEQ multiplex PCR; TCRdb stores in-frame clones only, minus some. The data hold millions of clones, with 93% observed a single time. What was sequenced was naive CD4+ T cells from PBMCs. The receptors stem from a man aged 18 to 35 in good health. Some clones in this sample may be carry-over from other donors' samples. The CDR3 runs from the conserved cysteine through the conserved F or W. Fields, in order: V gene, D gene, J gene, clone size, CDR3 protein, CDR3 DNA. A D gene is named only where the DNA matches it firmly. Rows may omit the clone size; those that give it use once, few, many or a size class.

>TRBV5-1|TRBD1|TRBJ1-2|.
CASSTGQGGYYGYTF
TGCGCCAGCAGCACCGGACAGGGAGGGTACTATGGCTACACCTTC
>TRBV6-5|.|TRBJ2-5|once
CASSYSAARGETQYF
TGTGCCAGCAGTTACTCCGCAGCCCGAGGGGAGACCCAGTACTTC
>TRBV7-7|.|TRBJ2-7|.
CASSPGPGGPEQYF
TGTGCCAGCAGCCCCGGACCGGGGGGCCCCGAGCAGTACTTC
>TRBV20-1|.|TRBJ1-2|.
CSAPALGGYTF
TGCAGTGCTCCAGCCCTGGGGGGCTACACCTTC
>TRBV7-3|.|TRBJ2-7|.
CASSLPGSYEQYF
TGTGCCAGCAGCTTACCCGGCTCCTACGAGCAGTACTTC
>TRBV7-9|.|TRBJ1-3|.
CASSPQGSSGNTIYF
TGTGCCAGCAGCCCCCAGGGCTCCTCTGGAAACACCATATATTTT
>TRBV4-3|.|TRBJ2-3|.
CASSQDYTGRSDTQYF
TGCGCCAGCAGCCAAGATTATACGGGAAGGTCGGATACGCAGTATTTT
>TRBV7-2|TRBD2|TRBJ2-1|.
CASSLAISGSGYNEQFF
TGTGCCAGCAGCTTAGCGATCAGCGGGAGCGGCTACAATGAGCAGTTCTTC
>TRBV29-1|.|TRBJ2-7|.
CSVGDLAYEQYF
TGCAGCGTTGGGGACCTCGCCTACGAGCAGTACTTC
>TRBV28|.|TRBJ1-5|.
CASLRDASNQPQHF
TGTGCCAGCCTCAGGGATGCGAGCAATCAGCCCCAGCATTTT
>TRBV28|.|TRBJ2-1|once
CASSPMPEQFF
TGTGCCAGCAGTCCCATGCCCGAGCAGTTCTTC
>TRBV7-9|.|TRBJ2-5|.
CASSLAWSRGWETQYF
TGTGCCAGCAGCTTAGCTTGGAGCAGGGGTTGGGAGACCCAGTACTTC
>TRBV6-5|.|TRBJ2-7|once
CASSYSPGAAAIQYF
TGTGCCAGCAGTTACTCTCCAGGGGCGGCGGCAATTCAGTACTTC
>TRBV28|.|TRBJ1-5|.
CASSAAISNQPQHF
TGTGCCAGCAGTGCTGCCATTAGCAATCAGCCCCAGCATTTT
>TRBV7-3|.|TRBJ2-1|.
CASSPFGANNEQFF
TGTGCCAGCAGCCCCTTCGGGGCTAACAATGAGCAGTTCTTC
>TRBV29-1|.|TRBJ2-3|.
CSVEIGGTDTQYF
TGCAGCGTTGAGATTGGCGGCACAGATACGCAGTATTTT
>TRBV18|.|TRBJ1-1|.
CASSPSSGGFGTEAFF
TGTGCCAGCTCACCTTCCTCGGGGGGCTTTGGCACTGAAGCTTTCTTT
>TRBV7-2|TRBD2|TRBJ2-1|.
CASSLGAGGRNEQFF
TGTGCCAGCAGCTTGGGAGCGGGAGGTCGCAATGAGCAGTTCTTC
>TRBV28|TRBD1|TRBJ2-1|.
CASRTDGTGFF
TGTGCCAGCAGAACCGACGGGACAGGGTTCTTC
>TRBV18|TRBD2|TRBJ2-7|once
CASSPSGISYEQYF
TGTGCCAGCTCACCAAGCGGGATTTCCTACGAGCAGTACTTC
>TRBV7-9|.|TRBJ2-2|.
CASSSRGTGELFF
TGTGCCAGCAGCTCCCGGGGCACCGGGGAGCTGTTTTTT
>TRBV7-9|TRBD1|TRBJ2-5|.
CASSPTGGPHETQYF
TGTGCCAGCAGCCCAACAGGGGGCCCTCACGAGACCCAGTACTTC